A selection of T cell receptor beta chains follows, all from one sample in a study of cytomegalovirus exposure and HLA in healthy donors. Sequenced by immunoSEQ multiplex PCR; TCRdb stores in-frame clones only, minus some. Of 45,000 to 65,000 clones listed, roughly 84% are singletons. The specimen sequenced was PBMCs. The receptor set was obtained from a woman younger than 35 in good health and CMV-seronegative. Each CDR3 is given with its conserved first and last residue.

J gene	V gene	CDR3 protein
TRBJ1-2	TRBV25-1	CASSDGTGFNYGYTF
TRBJ2-2	TRBV30	CAWSLGLAGASGELFF
TRBJ1-5	TRBV30	CAWSVGVSNQPQHF
TRBJ1-2	TRBV5-1	CASSFTGTGERGYTF
TRBJ1-2	TRBV5-1	CASRIGQGSWGYTF
TRBJ2-7	TRBV11-2	CASSRGQGIRYEQYF
TRBJ1-1	TRBV19	CASSRDRGPNTEAFF
TRBJ1-3	TRBV19	CASSISSSSGNTIYF
TRBJ1-1	TRBV7-8	CASSGPERYTEAFF
TRBJ2-2	TRBV15	CATSRDWTGGGELFF
TRBJ1-5	TRBV28	CASSQPPGRSNQPQHF
TRBJ1-2	TRBV29-1	CSVERPQGAEYGYTF
TRBJ2-1	TRBV11-2	CASSLEQGAGGFF
TRBJ2-2	TRBV27	CASNMMVAGAYTGELFF